These 17 T cell receptor beta chains came from one sample sequenced in a study of blood T cell repertoires in COVID-19. Some clones are missing from TCRdb's copy, which holds only in-frame ones; the method was immunoSEQ multiplex PCR. The sample has about 300,000 clones, about nine tenths seen once. Input material: peripheral blood. These receptors were taken from a woman aged 25-40 years with COVID-19, enrolled during active disease.

The chain joins TRBV5-4 to TRBJ2-1, with TRBD2 identical over 9 bases. The J segment lost 3 bases and the V segment lost 4 bases, leaving 8 bases of the junction unmatched. CDR1 and CDR2 from the germline V gene are SGHNT and YYREEE (reference sequence). This CDR3 region has 16 residues. CDR3 in amino acids: CASSPQTSGYYNEQFF. DNA of the CDR3: TGTGCCAGCAGCCCCCAGACTAGCGGTTACTACAATGAGCAGTTCTTC.

The chain couples TRBV6-5 to TRBJ1-2; 7 nucleotides align to TRBD1. Germline CDR1 is MNHEY and CDR2 is SVGAGI. This CDR3 comprises 16 residues. Trimming cost V 4 bases and J 8 bases; bases outside gene matches: 16. DNA for the CDR3: TGTGCCAGCAGTTCGTGGACAGGAAGGGGCCCTAGGGGCTACACCTTC. Translating gives CASSSWTGRGPRGYTF.

This sequence joins TRBV24-1 and TRBJ1-2; no reliable D call. Trimming removed 2 bases from V and 7 bases from J, with 16 bases in between. From germline, CDR1 is KGHDR and CDR2 SFDVKD. The CDR3 loop spans 15 amino acids. This CDR3 reads CATSDSDGSLPGYTF. The CDR3 DNA is TGTGCCACCAGTGATTCCGACGGGTCCCTTCCTGGCTACACCTTC.

This clone showed up just once. The gene calls are TRBV19 and TRBJ2-2; D ambiguous. Deletions cut 6 bases from V and 0 bases from J, with 5 bases between. Germline V gene data show CDR1 as LNHDA and CDR2 as SQIVND (reference sequence). The CDR3 is made up of 13 amino acids. In DNA, the CDR3 is TGTGCCAGTAGGACACCGAACACCGGGGAGCTGTTTTTT. Its protein is CASRTPNTGELFF.

The gene calls are TRBV6-5 and TRBJ1-1; D might be TRBD1 (5 bases). The CDR3 loop spans 14 amino acids. Germline CDR1 reads MNHEY; CDR2 reads SVGAGI. Trimming cost V 7 bases and J 4 bases, with 16 bases left between them. The CDR3 nucleotides are TGTGCCAGCATTAGGGACTTTGGGGGCACTGAAGCTTTCTTT. Protein product: CASIRDFGGTEAFF.

The V gene is TRBV5-4, the J gene TRBJ2-2; 13 bases line up with TRBD2. The CDR3 runs to 18 residues. V shed 4 bases, J shed 2 bases, and the junction held 8 bases outside the gene matches. Germline CDR1 and CDR2: SGHNT and YYREEE (reference sequence). This chain's CDR3 is CASSGGTSGTLNTGELFF. The CDR3 nucleotides read TGTGCCAGCAGCGGTGGGACTAGCGGGACTCTAAACACCGGGGAGCTGTTTTTT.

The chain links TRBV9 to TRBJ2-1; tentative D call: TRBD1 (6 bases). The V gene lost 1 base and the J gene lost 4 bases, with 12 bases spanning the gap. Germline V gene data show CDR1 as SGDLS and CDR2 as YYNGEE. The CDR3 runs to 15 residues. The CDR3, as DNA: TGTGCCAGCAGCGTACAGGGGTCGAGGTACAATGAGCAGTTCTTC. This encodes CASSVQGSRYNEQFF.

The CDR3 nucleotides are TGTGCCAGCAGTTTAGCGGGGGTGGGAGTGAGGTCTGGAAACACCATATATTTT. Translated, it gives CASSLAGVGVRSGNTIYF. This chain links TRBV28 with TRBJ1-3; possibly TRBD1 for D (5 bases). This CDR3 contains 18 residues. Trimming pared 2 bases from V and 1 base from J, leaving 18 bases between. CDR1 and CDR2 from the germline V gene are MDHEN and SYDVKM.

The table lists this clone with a count of one. The chain links TRBV5-1 to TRBJ1-6; 8 bases line up with TRBD1. V trimming: 4 bases; J trimming: 7 bases; junction bases outside the gene matches: 4. Germline V gene data show CDR1 as SGHRS and CDR2 as YFSETQ. The CDR3 is 14 amino acids. CDR3 amino acids: CASSAGQANSPLHF. CDR3 DNA sequence: TGCGCCAGCAGCGCGGGACAGGCAAATTCACCCCTCCACTTT.

J is TRBJ1-1 and V is TRBV12-5; D might be TRBD1 (6 bases). CDR1 and CDR2 (germline): LGHNT, FRNRAP. Between the trimmed V and J ends, which lost 0 bases and 4 bases, there was a span of 12 bases. The CDR3 runs to 15 residues. CDR3 sequence (DNA): TGTGCTAGTGGTTTGGTCACAGGGTCCTTCACTGAAGCTTTCTTT. Amino acid sequence: CASGLVTGSFTEAFF.

V and J are TRBV29-1 and TRBJ2-2; no reliable D call. The V end lost 1 base, the J end lost 10 bases, and 10 bases lay between the germline ends. Germline V CDR1 and CDR2: SQVTM, ANQGSEA. The CDR3 length is 12 residues. The CDR3 here is CSVEGIGEELFF. The CDR3 nucleotides read TGCAGCGTTGAAGGGATAGGAGAGGAGCTGTTTTTT.

V is TRBV5-1 and J is TRBJ1-4; 8 positions match TRBD1. CDR1 and CDR2 from the germline V gene are SGHRS and YFSETQ. This CDR3 is built from 14 residues. V lost 0 bases to trimming and J lost 7 bases; unmatched junction nucleotides: 2. The CDR3 is CASSLGQGAEKLFF. For the CDR3, the DNA is TGCGCCAGCAGCTTGGGGCAGGGGGCTGAAAAACTGTTTTTT.

The rearrangement uses TRBV7-8 and TRBJ1-6, with a weak D call TRBD1 (5 bases). The V gene's germline CDR1 is SGHVS and CDR2 FQNEAQ. The length of the CDR3 is 16 residues. The germline V and J ends were trimmed by 3 bases and 0 bases, with 9 bases remaining between them. The CDR3 reads CASSLTASSYNSPLHF. DNA of the CDR3: TGTGCCAGCAGCTTGACAGCGAGCTCCTATAATTCACCCCTCCACTTT.

The V call is TRBV5-1, the J call TRBJ2-7; TRBD2 matches 8 bases. The V segment lost 4 bases and the J segment 3 bases; nucleotides outside the gene matches: 9. This CDR3 is 15 amino acids long. CDR1 SGHRS and CDR2 YFSETQ come from the germline V gene. This CDR3 reads CASSNPGLGGYEQYF. The CDR3 DNA reads as TGCGCCAGCAGCAACCCGGGACTAGGGGGCTACGAGCAGTACTTC.

The chain links TRBV19 to TRBJ1-5, with a weak D call TRBD1 (5 bases). Trimming stripped 10 bases from V and 16 bases from J, with 23 bases between. This CDR3 has 12 amino acids. From germline, CDR1 is LNHDA and CDR2 SQIVND (reference sequence). The CDR3, as DNA: TGTGCCAATACAACCACACAGGACCGATCACATTTT. Protein: CANTTTQDRSHF. Combining the CDR3 with reference TRBV19 and TRBJ1-5 gives the whole variable domain DGGITQSPKYLFRKEGQNVTLSCEQNLNHDAMYWYRQDPGQGLRLIYYSQIVNDFQKGDIAEGYSVSREKKESFPLTVTSAQKNPTAFYLCANTTTQDRSHFGDGTRLSIL.

The rearrangement joins TRBV7-3 to TRBJ2-7; a possible D gene is TRBD1 (5 bases). Germline CDR1 SGHTA, CDR2 FQGTGA. V lost 4 bases and J lost 10, with 11 bases in between. The CDR3 is 11 residues long. The CDR3 loop is CASSSGHLQYF. The CDR3, as DNA: TGTGCCAGCAGCTCCGGACACCTCCAGTACTTC.

This chain connects TRBV19 to TRBJ1-2; 9 bases are a match to TRBD1. This CDR3 has 16 amino acids. Germline V CDR1 and CDR2: LNHDA, SQIVND (reference sequence). The J segment lost 6 bases and the V segment lost 4 bases, leaving 12 bases of the junction unmatched. The DNA for the CDR3 is TGTGCCAGTAGTACCGTAACGGGACAGGGAGGCAATGGCTACACCTTC. It is translated as CASSTVTGQGGNGYTF.